The 8 T cell receptor beta chains in this list originate from one sample, sequenced in a study of tumor-infiltrating lymphocytes in oesophageal squamous cell carcinoma. TCRdb passed the PCR reads through MiXCR, listing each CDR3 protein once. The table shows about 11,000 distinct CDR3 sequences, with less than 65% occurring only once. The sequencing sample was made of esophageal tumor tissue. These TCRs come from a male donor with esophageal squamous cell carcinoma.

CDR3 DNA: TGTGCCAGCAGTTCACTACCAACTAACAATGAGCAGTTCTTC. This encodes CASSSLPTNNEQFF. The V call is TRBV28, the J call TRBJ2-1; unclear D gene. With 4 bases removed from V and 5 bases from J, the gap between germline ends came to 12 bases. Looked up from germline, CDR1 is MDHEN and CDR2 is SYDVKM. This CDR3 comprises 14 residues. Supplemented by reference TRBV28 and TRBJ2-1, the full variable domain reads DVKVTQSSRYLVKRTGEKVFLECVQDMDHENMFWYRQDPGLGLRLIYFSYDVKMKEKGDIPEGYSVSREKKERFSLILESASTNQTSMYLCASSSLPTNNEQFFGPGTRLTVL.

This chain connects TRBV7-6 to TRBJ2-5, with D uncertain. The DNA end lines up better with TRBJ2-1; the J call may be wrong. Germline lookup yields CDR1 SGHVS and CDR2 FNYEAQ. The CDR3 contains 13 residues. This CDR3 reads CASSFQSYNEQFF. The CDR3, as DNA: TGTGCCAGCAGCTTTCAGTCGTACAATGAGCAGTTCTTC.

This clonotype was seen a few times. The rearrangement joins TRBV7-2 to TRBJ2-3, with D perhaps matching TRBD2 (5 bases). Germline CDR1 and CDR2: SGHTA and FQGNSA. The CDR3 covers 15 residues. The V gene lost 7 bases and the J gene lost 4 bases, with 18 bases spanning the gap. The CDR3 is CASIVRRGGPDTQYF. CDR3 bases: TGTGCCAGCATCGTCCGACGTGGAGGTCCAGATACGCAGTATTTT.

This clonotype was seen at least ten times. The missing conserved phenylalanine or tryptophan at the end of this CDR3 makes a read error likely. No DNA is shown, since the ends of the CDR3 on it are uncertain; the CDR3 is the one TCRdb lists. The chain employs TRBV7-8 and TRBJ2-7; TRBD1, the D gene given by the table, was not confirmed from the DNA. CDR1 and CDR2 (germline): SGHVS, FQNEAQ. The CDR3 contains 16 residues when both ends are counted. CDR3 amino acids: CASSLRTGNYGYTFGS.

The chain is built from TRBV6-5 and TRBJ2-1; TRBD2 matches 10 bases. TRBJ2-5 explains the end of the DNA better; the J call may be wrong. The CDR3 loop spans 12 amino acids. CDR1 MNHEY and CDR2 SVGAGI come from the germline V gene. Here the CDR3 reads CASTSGGETQYF. The CDR3 region has the DNA TGTGCCAGCACTAGCGGGGGAGAGACCCAGTACTTC.

The chain joins TRBV5-4 to TRBJ2-1; 11 positions agree with TRBD2. Germline V CDR1 and CDR2: SGHNT, YYREEE (reference sequence). Trimming cost V 4 bases and J 7 bases; bases outside gene matches: 7. The CDR3 is 15 residues long. CDR3: CASSSSGRAKNEQFF. The CDR3 nucleotides read TGTGCCAGCAGCAGTAGCGGGAGGGCCAAGAATGAGCAGTTCTTC.

This clonotype was detected ten times or more. The J gene is TRBJ2-5, the V gene TRBV7-9; 12 positions agree with TRBD2. The assigned J gene may be wrong: the sequence end matches TRBJ2-1 better. CDR3 size: 18 residues. In germline, CDR1 is SEHNR, CDR2 FQNEAQ (reference sequence). The CDR3: CASSLGWLAGGHRHEQFF. The CDR3 nucleotides read TGTGCCAGCAGCTTAGGGTGGCTAGCGGGAGGGCACAGGCATGAGCAGTTCTTC.

This chain links TRBV28 with TRBJ1-1, with a tentative D call TRBD1 (5 bases). Per germline, CDR1 MDHEN and CDR2 SYDVKM. The CDR3 consists of 12 residues. Trimming left V 6 bases short and J 10 bases short, with 15 bases between. The CDR3 nucleotides read TGTGCCAGCAGCAAGGACGGGGGGGTAGCTTTCTTT. Translating it yields CASSKDGGVAFF.